This TCR beta chain was captured in a study of PD-1 blockade in classical Hodgkin lymphoma (dated by TCRdb to between 2020 and 2021). With regard to the full study: Nivolumab dosing was 3 mg/kg intravenously every 2 weeks, continuing until either disease progression or unacceptable toxicity. The study used CyTOF and TCR beta sequencing to define a peripheral blood immune signature of response to PD-1 blockade in classical Hodgkin lymphoma. Overall results and qualifications from the work: Baseline diversity similar to that of newly diagnosed patients was observed in trial patients achieving complete response, whereas significantly lower diversity was observed in partial responders and progressors. Baseline TCR diversity was reported as lower in newly diagnosed patients than in healthy donors, and lower still in relapsed/refractory patients. Patients starting nivolumab less than 1 year after ASCT had lower diversity and were excluded from later analyses to avoid confounding by immune reconstitution. A significant rise by C4D1 was seen in CD4+ but not CD8+ TCR diversity (p=0.0027 vs p=0.16), with the rise being most apparent in complete responders (p=0.02). The study covered only a single clinical trial cohort, and the causes of the repertoire differences, possibly disease activity or prior therapy, were still not defined.

Including the terminal cysteine and phenylalanine, the CDR3 comprises 15 residues. CDR3 DNA only is kept here, 45 bases in frame from base 1. For this chain, trimming is 2 bases at the V end and 4 bases at the J end, and the number of junction bases without a gene match is 4. CDR1 and CDR2 are read off the germline V gene as MNHEY and SVGAGI. The Qiagen DNeasy kit was used to extract genomic DNA both from unsorted PBMCs and from the negatively selected CD4+ and CD8+ fractions. Using primers that anneal to V and J segments, immunoSEQ multiplex PCR amplified the TCR beta CDR3 regions. A synthetic immune receptor repertoire was used to minimize amplification bias, and any remaining bias was removed computationally after sequencing. For the original study's pipeline: Repertoire diversity was quantified as the Shannon entropy index using custom Python scripts. Unsorted, CD4+ and CD8+ repertoires were analyzed separately, except in combined analyses where CD4+ and CD8+ sequences were merged in silico. Clonal expansion was defined as at least a 2-fold frequency increase after treatment relative to C1D1, with a pseudocount of 0.5 for undetected baseline clones. Clones with 0 or 1 copy at C1D1 were defined as singleton clones, while clones with 2 or more copies were defined as non-singleton clones. Clones expanded in unsorted samples were assigned a CD4+, CD8+ or unknown annotation through matching of protein sequences in sorted samples from the same patient. Wilcoxon tests on paired samples were used to test changes in diversity from C1D1 to C4D1. TCRdb holds this immuneACCESS table with in-frame rearrangements only. Some clones are missing; in checked studies, unresolved V genes explain under half, and the rest has no known cause. From that table come the V and J calls and clone size; the DNA was used to work out D and trimming. This sample is represented by around 40,000 clones; around 80% of them were singletons. Roughly 13% of the sample is taken by the ten largest.

As concerns this clone: Its recognized antigen is unknown. Base qualities were left out, and no much larger clone turns up one base away.

What the time point label conveys for this sample: cycle 1 day 1 (C1D1), immediately before nivolumab initiation. Every trial patient had relapsed after autologous stem cell transplantation, and cohorts A, B and C differed in prior brentuximab vedotin exposure. The trial cohort included around 56 patients with relapsed/refractory classical Hodgkin lymphoma, and each patient had a best overall response of complete response, partial response or progressive disease. Trial patients were treated with single-agent nivolumab in the multi-cohort phase II CheckMate 205 trial. Best overall response was determined by an independent review committee according to the 2007 International Working Group response criteria. Trial PBMCs were collected immediately before nivolumab initiation (C1D1) and during therapy at cycle 2 day 1 and cycle 4 day 1. Peripheral blood was collected in 8 mL Vacutainer Cell Preparation Tubes, from which PBMCs were isolated by centrifugation and then cryopreserved.

This specimen consisted of peripheral blood mononuclear cells (PBMCs), obtained at baseline. The rearranged chain carries TRBV6-5 and TRBJ1-1, with TRBD1 matching 10 junction bases. The receptor was isolated from a human donor with classical Hodgkin lymphoma. The nucleotide sequence reads TGTGCCAGCAGTTACGGGACAGGGGCGAGCACTGAAGCTTTCTTT. Its amino acids are CASSYGTGASTEAFF.